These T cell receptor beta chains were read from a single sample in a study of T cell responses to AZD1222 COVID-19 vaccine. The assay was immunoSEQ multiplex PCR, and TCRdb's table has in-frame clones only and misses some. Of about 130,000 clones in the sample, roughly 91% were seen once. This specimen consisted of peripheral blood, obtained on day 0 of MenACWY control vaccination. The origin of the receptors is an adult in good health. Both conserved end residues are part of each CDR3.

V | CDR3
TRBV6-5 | CASSWTGQWTDTQYF
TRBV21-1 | CASSLTMEIGELFF
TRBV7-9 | CASSLAAAYNEQFF
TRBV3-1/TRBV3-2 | CASSQIETDHEKLFF
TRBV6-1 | CASSVIDGRENNSPLHF
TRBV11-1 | CASSLEGLAVETQYF
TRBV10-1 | CASSEWVGETQYF
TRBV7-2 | CASSLRGTSGRYVGDEQYF
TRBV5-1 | CASSIIPGTEAFF
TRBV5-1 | CASSLQGNTGELFF
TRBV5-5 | CASSTHTSGGENEQFF
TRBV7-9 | CASSPGQGFSNEQFF
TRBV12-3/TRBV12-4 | CASSRWRQETQYF
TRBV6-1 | CASSEQTGRTDTQYF
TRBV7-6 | CASSLSADSGNTIYF
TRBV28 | CASSLYSAGRADTQYF
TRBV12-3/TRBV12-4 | CASSFGDYGYTF
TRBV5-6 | CASSLDRRQSNYGYTF